Below, 15 T cell receptor beta chains from the same sample are listed, as sequenced in a study of blood T cell dynamics during melanoma immunotherapy. Time point specified: week 3, after first cycle of checkpoint inhibitor. The method was immunoSEQ multiplex PCR; TCRdb's version includes in-frame clones alone and lacks a portion of them. The data hold about 4,200 clones, with approximately 90% observed a single time. The material sequenced was blood, taken from a patient treated with checkpoint blockade. The receptor set was obtained from a human donor with melanoma.

The chain has TRBV19 and TRBJ1-2; the D is unclear. The CDR3 covers 14 residues. Germline V gives CDR1 LNHDA, CDR2 SQIVND (reference sequence). The V end lost 2 bases, the J end lost 8 bases, and 15 bases lay between the germline ends. The CDR3: CASSIIRTQNGYTF. The CDR3 DNA reads as TGTGCCAGTAGTATAATTCGGACCCAAAACGGCTACACCTTC.

J is TRBJ2-5 and V is TRBV4-1, with D perhaps TRBD2 (6 bases). The V and J ends lost 2 bases and 7 bases respectively, with 14 bases between them. The CDR3 runs 14 residues. Germline CDR1 is MGHRA and CDR2 is YSYEKL. CDR3 coding DNA: TGCGCCAGCAGCCAAACGCGGCTAGCGACGACCCAGTACTTC. Its translation is CASSQTRLATTQYF.

The CDR3 DNA sequence: TGTGCCATCAGTTTTCCGGGACAGGGTATGGACGAGCAGTACTTC. Its translation is CAISFPGQGMDEQYF. The chain carries TRBV10-3 and TRBJ2-7; TRBD1 agrees at 9 bases. Germline CDR1 ENHRY, CDR2 SYGVKD. CDR3 size: 15 residues. V shed 5 bases, J shed 5 bases, and the junction held 10 bases outside the gene matches.

The chain combines TRBV30 with TRBJ2-5; TRBD2 matches 7 bases. Per germline, CDR1 GTSNPN and CDR2 SVGIG (reference sequence). The CDR3 length is 15 residues. V was clipped by 3 bases and J by 5 bases; unmatched bases: 12. This CDR3 is CAWRKRGSMEETQYF. CDR3 sequence (DNA): TGTGCCTGGAGGAAGCGGGGAAGCATGGAGGAGACCCAGTACTTC.

The chain carries TRBV11-2 and TRBJ1-3; D is unclear. Trimming took 2 bases from V and 3 from J, leaving 8 bases between them. CDR1 SGHAT and CDR2 FQNNGV come from the germline V gene. The CDR3 totals 14 residues. CDR3 loop: CASSLTSFGNTIYF. The CDR3 DNA follows: TGTGCCAGCAGCTTAACGAGTTTTGGAAACACCATATATTTT.

CDR3 region: CASSLAETGNTIYF. The DNA of the CDR3 is TGCGCCAGCAGCTTGGCCGAGACTGGAAACACCATATATTTT. The genes are TRBV5-1 and TRBJ1-3; D call uncertain. There are 14 residues in the CDR3. Trimming took 0 bases from V and 2 from J, leaving 6 bases between them. The V gene's germline CDR1 is SGHRS and CDR2 YFSETQ. The complete variable domain, with remaining parts taken from reference TRBV5-1 and TRBJ1-3, reads KAGVTQTPRYLIKTRGQQVTLSCSPISGHRSVSWYQQTPGQGLQFLFEYFSETQRNKGNFPGRFSGRQFSNSRSEMNVSTLELGDSALYLCASSLAETGNTIYFGEGSWLTVV.

V is TRBV6-1 and J is TRBJ1-4; perhaps TRBD1 as D (5 bases). The V gene lost 6 bases and the J gene lost 2 bases, with 10 bases spanning the gap. The CDR3 length is 14 residues. From germline, CDR1 is MNHNS and CDR2 SASEGT. CDR3 amino acids: CASSSGSTNEKLFF. The CDR3 DNA sequence: TGTGCCAGCAGCTCAGGGAGCACTAATGAAAAACTGTTTTTT.

In its sample, this clone was seen a few times. The chain combines TRBV4-3 with TRBJ1-1; D remains ambiguous. CDR1 is LGHNA, CDR2 YSLEER, per germline. V was shortened by 0 bases and J by 6 bases, with 11 bases between the two germline ends. CDR3 length: 14 amino acids. This CDR3 reads CASSQDFRGAEAFF. In DNA form, the CDR3 reads TGCGCCAGCAGCCAAGATTTCCGAGGCGCTGAAGCTTTCTTT.

The V call is TRBV5-4, the J call TRBJ2-7; TRBD1 matches 9 bases. CDR1 and CDR2 from the germline V gene are SGHNT and YYREEE (reference sequence). The CDR3 has 15 amino acids. Unmatched junction bases numbered 6, after V lost 1 base and J lost 4 bases. The CDR3 loop reads CASSLKGGTGYEQYF. CDR3 nucleotides: TGTGCCAGCAGCTTGAAGGGTGGGACAGGGTACGAGCAGTACTTC. Full variable domain (missing parts from reference TRBV5-4 and TRBJ2-7): ETGVTQSPTHLIKTRGQQVTLRCSSQSGHNTVSWYQQALGQGPQFIFQYYREEENGRGNFPPRFSGLQFPNYSSELNVNALELDDSALYLCASSLKGGTGYEQYFGPGTRLTVT.

This chain connects TRBV6-5 to TRBJ2-7, with D tentatively TRBD1 or TRBD2 (5 bases each). Per germline, CDR1 MNHEY and CDR2 SVGAGI. The CDR3 is made up of 14 amino acids. The CDR3 DNA is TGTGCAGCGAGGGGTGCCGGGGCCTCCTACGAGCAGTACTTC. It encodes CAARGAGASYEQYF.

The V gene is TRBV7-2, the J gene TRBJ2-3; D remains ambiguous. The V end was cut by 1 base, the J end by 0 bases, with 14 bases between. This CDR3 contains 17 residues. Germline assignment: CDR1 SGHTA and CDR2 FQGNSA. The CDR3 spells CASSLGFGGSSTDTQYF. CDR3 DNA: TGTGCCAGCAGCTTAGGGTTCGGCGGCTCTAGCACAGATACGCAGTATTTT.

V gene TRBV29-1 combines with J gene TRBJ1-5, with no clear D. The CDR3 loop spans 11 amino acids. Germline V gene data show CDR1 as SQVTM and CDR2 as ANQGSEA. The V end lost 6 bases, the J end lost 3 bases, and 6 bases lay between the germline ends. CDR3 residues: CSVPHNQPQHF. The CDR3 DNA reads TGCAGCGTCCCACACAATCAGCCCCAGCATTTT.

This clone has just one count. The chain carries TRBV6-1 and TRBJ2-3, with D tentatively TRBD1 (5 bases). Germline CDR1 MNHNS, CDR2 SASEGT. This CDR3 has 15 amino acids. The V and J ends lost 0 bases and 4 bases respectively, with 11 bases between them. The CDR3 region has the DNA TGTGCCAGCAGTGAAGCCCCAGGGCGACCAGATACGCAGTATTTT. As protein: CASSEAPGRPDTQYF.

This chain uses TRBV11-2 with TRBJ1-2; 10 positions agree with TRBD1. The V gene's germline CDR1 is SGHAT and CDR2 FQNNGV. Trimming removed 5 bases from V and 6 bases from J; junction bases left unmatched: 9. CDR3 length: 15 amino acids. The CDR3 sequence: CASSPRQGAGDGYTF. For the CDR3, the DNA is TGTGCCAGCAGCCCAAGACAGGGGGCGGGAGATGGCTACACCTTC.

The chain recombines TRBV2 with TRBJ1-2; D unclear. Trimming shortened V by 6 bases and J by 5 bases, and 13 bases separated the two germline ends. Looked up from germline, CDR1 is SNHLY and CDR2 is FYNNEI. CDR3 length equals 13 residues. The chain's CDR3 is CASSLTVGYGYTF. DNA for the CDR3: TGTGCCAGCAGCCTCACAGTGGGGTATGGCTACACCTTC.